Listed below are T cell receptor beta chains from one sample, sequenced in a study of T cell responses to AZD1222 COVID-19 vaccine. Sequencing used immunoSEQ multiplex PCR; TCRdb keeps in-frame clones, though not all of them. The sample records more than 85,000 clones, 80% to 90% being singletons. The sample consisted of peripheral blood, taken on day 0 of AZD1222 vaccination. These receptors all come from an adult in good health. The CDR3 runs from the conserved cysteine through the conserved F or W. A D gene is named only where the DNA matches it firmly. Only some rows state a clone size, as once, few, many or a class for expanded clones.

clone size: NA
V gene: TRBV7-3
J gene: TRBJ2-2
D gene: TRBD2
CDR3 protein: CASSSTSVPGELFF
CDR3 DNA: TGTGCCAGCAGTTCCACTAGCGTTCCCGGGGAGCTGTTTTTT

clone size: NA
V gene: TRBV5-4
J gene: TRBJ1-2
D gene: NA
CDR3 protein: CASSLWGGYTF
CDR3 DNA: TGTGCCAGCAGCTTGTGGGGCGGCTACACCTTC

clone size: NA
V gene: TRBV7-9
J gene: TRBJ1-5
D gene: NA
CDR3 protein: CASSLTSSNQPQHF
CDR3 DNA: TGTGCCAGCAGCTTAACGTCTAGCAATCAGCCCCAGCATTTT

clone size: NA
V gene: TRBV15
J gene: TRBJ1-1
D gene: NA
CDR3 protein: CATSRGGQIQAFF
CDR3 DNA: TGTGCCACCAGCAGGGGAGGACAGATACAAGCTTTCTTT

clone size: NA
V gene: TRBV28
J gene: TRBJ2-5
D gene: NA
CDR3 protein: CASSSPGGPAKETQYF
CDR3 DNA: TGTGCCAGCAGTTCCCCCGGGGGGCCGGCAAAAGAGACCCAGTACTTC

clone size: once
V gene: TRBV7-3
J gene: TRBJ2-1
D gene: NA
CDR3 protein: CASSPPAQDEQFF
CDR3 DNA: TGTGCCAGCAGCCCCCCGGCGCAGGATGAGCAGTTCTTC

clone size: NA
V gene: TRBV7-2
J gene: TRBJ2-7
D gene: NA
CDR3 protein: CASSLGGGPAYEQYF
CDR3 DNA: TGTGCCAGCAGCTTAGGTGGTGGGCCCGCCTACGAGCAGTACTTC

clone size: once
V gene: TRBV3-1/TRBV3-2
J gene: TRBJ2-3
D gene: NA
CDR3 protein: CASSLSGLVADTQYF
CDR3 DNA: TGTGCCAGCAGCCTCTCGGGCCTGGTAGCAGATACGCAGTATTTT

clone size: NA
V gene: TRBV7-9
J gene: TRBJ2-4
D gene: NA
CDR3 protein: CASSYETGRNIQYF
CDR3 DNA: TGTGCCAGCAGCTACGAGACAGGGAGGAACATTCAGTACTTC

clone size: few
V gene: TRBV5-1
J gene: TRBJ1-1
D gene: NA
CDR3 protein: CASKRGSGYTEAFF
CDR3 DNA: TGCGCCAGCAAGCGGGGCAGTGGGTACACTGAAGCTTTCTTT

clone size: NA
V gene: TRBV6-1
J gene: TRBJ2-7
D gene: NA
CDR3 protein: CASSEVGSGNPDEQYF
CDR3 DNA: TGTGCCAGCAGTGAAGTGGGGTCTGGGAACCCGGACGAGCAGTACTTC

clone size: NA
V gene: TRBV28
J gene: TRBJ1-3
D gene: TRBD1
CDR3 protein: CASSFGTGEGGRNTIYF
CDR3 DNA: TGTGCCAGCAGTTTTGGGACAGGGGAAGGGGGTAGAAACACCATATATTTT

clone size: NA
V gene: TRBV19
J gene: TRBJ2-7
D gene: TRBD1
CDR3 protein: CASRGQGDYEQYF
CDR3 DNA: TGTGCCAGTAGAGGTCAGGGGGACTACGAGCAGTACTTC

clone size: NA
V gene: TRBV11-2
J gene: TRBJ1-5
D gene: TRBD1
CDR3 protein: CASSLSGQGPQPQHF
CDR3 DNA: TGTGCCAGCAGCTTATCGGGACAGGGTCCTCAGCCCCAGCATTTT

clone size: few
V gene: TRBV7-2
J gene: TRBJ1-2
D gene: NA
CDR3 protein: CASSLGGVRRQLANYGYTF
CDR3 DNA: TGTGCCAGCAGCTTAGGTGGGGTCAGGCGACAACTAGCTAACTATGGCTACACCTTC

clone size: NA
V gene: TRBV19
J gene: TRBJ1-2
D gene: TRBD1
CDR3 protein: CASSIADRGQGYTF
CDR3 DNA: TGTGCCAGTAGTATTGCGGACAGGGGGCAAGGCTACACCTTC

clone size: NA
V gene: TRBV24-1
J gene: TRBJ2-7
D gene: NA
CDR3 protein: CATSDPDSAYEQYF
CDR3 DNA: TGTGCCACCAGTGACCCCGACAGCGCCTACGAGCAGTACTTC

clone size: NA
V gene: TRBV7-8
J gene: TRBJ2-7
D gene: NA
CDR3 protein: CASSSHPSRGAYEQYF
CDR3 DNA: TGTGCCAGCAGCTCCCACCCTAGCAGGGGGGCCTACGAGCAGTACTTC

clone size: NA
V gene: TRBV10-3
J gene: TRBJ1-3
D gene: TRBD1
CDR3 protein: CALRGDSSGNTIYF
CDR3 DNA: TGTGCCCTAAGGGGGGACAGCTCTGGAAACACCATATATTTT

clone size: NA
V gene: TRBV6-6
J gene: TRBJ1-4
D gene: TRBD1
CDR3 protein: CASTGTGATNEKLFF
CDR3 DNA: TGTGCCAGCACCGGAACAGGGGCAACTAATGAAAAACTGTTTTTT

clone size: NA
V gene: TRBV3-1/TRBV3-2
J gene: TRBJ2-1
D gene: NA
CDR3 protein: CASSLELLAREQFF
CDR3 DNA: TGTGCCAGCAGCCTAGAATTACTAGCACGCGAGCAGTTCTTC

clone size: NA
V gene: TRBV7-9
J gene: TRBJ1-4
D gene: NA
CDR3 protein: CASSLLASTNEKLFF
CDR3 DNA: TGTGCCAGCAGCTTACTGGCCTCAACTAATGAAAAACTGTTTTTT

clone size: once
V gene: TRBV4-1
J gene: TRBJ1-2
D gene: TRBD1
CDR3 protein: CASSQDRAGQALF
CDR3 DNA: TGCGCCAGCAGCCAAGATAGGGCAGGACAGGCTCTTTTC

clone size: NA
V gene: TRBV19
J gene: TRBJ1-1
D gene: TRBD1
CDR3 protein: CASGEQGVNTEAFF
CDR3 DNA: TGTGCCAGTGGGGAGCAGGGGGTGAACACTGAAGCTTTCTTT

clone size: NA
V gene: TRBV25-1
J gene: TRBJ1-3
D gene: NA
CDR3 protein: CASSRHGKSGNTIYF
CDR3 DNA: TGTGCCAGCAGTAGACACGGGAAATCCGGAAACACCATATATTTT

clone size: NA
V gene: TRBV5-5
J gene: TRBJ1-6
D gene: NA
CDR3 protein: CASSSRRSANSPLHF
CDR3 DNA: TGTGCCAGCAGCTCCCGCCGGTCGGCTAATTCACCCCTCCACTTT

clone size: NA
V gene: TRBV7-7
J gene: TRBJ2-5
D gene: TRBD2
CDR3 protein: CASSLGLARLETQYF
CDR3 DNA: TGTGCTAGCAGCCTGGGACTAGCTAGGTTGGAGACCCAGTACTTC

clone size: NA
V gene: TRBV2
J gene: TRBJ1-2
D gene: TRBD1
CDR3 protein: CASSRTGLYYGYTF
CDR3 DNA: TGTGCCAGCAGCCGGACAGGCTTGTACTATGGCTACACCTTC

clone size: few
V gene: TRBV7-2
J gene: TRBJ2-2
D gene: NA
CDR3 protein: CASSHGAGELFF
CDR3 DNA: TGTGCCAGCAGCCACGGGGCCGGGGAGCTGTTTTTT

clone size: NA
V gene: TRBV7-2
J gene: TRBJ2-3
D gene: NA
CDR3 protein: CASSLAGQSTDTQYF
CDR3 DNA: TGTGCCAGCAGCTTAGCCGGACAGAGCACAGATACGCAGTATTTT

clone size: NA
V gene: TRBV9
J gene: TRBJ2-5
D gene: TRBD2
CDR3 protein: CASSVRGGGQETQYF
CDR3 DNA: TGTGCCAGCAGCGTGCGGGGGGGCGGCCAAGAGACCCAGTACTTC

clone size: NA
V gene: TRBV19
J gene: TRBJ1-2
D gene: TRBD1
CDR3 protein: CASSIASGTGGAYGYTF
CDR3 DNA: TGTGCCAGTAGTATAGCTTCCGGGACAGGGGGCGCCTATGGCTACACCTTC

clone size: NA
V gene: TRBV6-2/TRBV6-3
J gene: TRBJ1-2
D gene: NA
CDR3 protein: CASSYSAVGGDTF
CDR3 DNA: TGTGCCAGCAGTTACTCGGCAGTCGGTGGTGACACCTTC

clone size: NA
V gene: TRBV9
J gene: TRBJ2-7
D gene: NA
CDR3 protein: CASSVDPAGKTRGEQYF
CDR3 DNA: TGTGCCAGCAGCGTAGACCCGGCAGGGAAGACTAGGGGCGAGCAGTACTTC

clone size: NA
V gene: TRBV7-6
J gene: TRBJ2-5
D gene: TRBD1
CDR3 protein: CASSFGPGQGEETQYF
CDR3 DNA: TGTGCCAGCAGCTTTGGCCCGGGACAGGGTGAAGAGACCCAGTACTTC

clone size: NA
V gene: TRBV6-2/TRBV6-3
J gene: TRBJ2-7
D gene: TRBD2
CDR3 protein: CASSAGTSGVSYEQYF
CDR3 DNA: TGTGCCAGCAGTGCCGGGACTAGCGGGGTCTCCTACGAGCAGTACTTC

clone size: NA
V gene: TRBV6-5
J gene: TRBJ2-7
D gene: NA
CDR3 protein: CASSYSSDNYEQYF
CDR3 DNA: TGTGCCAGCAGTTACTCCTCGGACAACTACGAGCAGTACTTC

clone size: NA
V gene: TRBV5-6
J gene: TRBJ1-5
D gene: NA
CDR3 protein: CASSSGQLNQPQHF
CDR3 DNA: TGTGCCAGCAGCTCCGGACAACTCAATCAGCCCCAGCATTTT

clone size: NA
V gene: TRBV19
J gene: TRBJ1-2
D gene: TRBD1
CDR3 protein: CASSIGQDGYGYTF
CDR3 DNA: TGTGCCAGTAGTATCGGACAGGACGGCTATGGCTACACCTTC

clone size: NA
V gene: TRBV27
J gene: TRBJ1-3
D gene: NA
CDR3 protein: CASSRRGDTLSGNTIYF
CDR3 DNA: TGTGCCAGCAGTAGGAGAGGGGACACTCTCTCGGGAAACACCATATATTTT

clone size: few
V gene: TRBV6-6
J gene: TRBJ2-2
D gene: NA
CDR3 protein: CASSIQGTGELFF
CDR3 DNA: TGTGCCAGCAGCATCCAGGGGACCGGGGAGCTGTTTTTT

clone size: NA
V gene: TRBV3-1/TRBV3-2
J gene: TRBJ1-2
D gene: NA
CDR3 protein: CASRHTGYGYTF
CDR3 DNA: TGTGCCAGCAGGCATACTGGGTATGGCTACACCTTC

clone size: NA
V gene: TRBV10-3
J gene: TRBJ2-5
D gene: NA
CDR3 protein: CAISGREETQYF
CDR3 DNA: TGTGCCATCAGTGGGAGGGAAGAGACCCAGTACTTC

clone size: NA
V gene: TRBV18
J gene: TRBJ1-1
D gene: NA
CDR3 protein: CASSPPRGNTEAFF
CDR3 DNA: TGTGCCAGCTCACCCCCGAGGGGGAACACTGAAGCTTTCTTT

clone size: NA
V gene: TRBV29-1
J gene: TRBJ1-4
D gene: TRBD1
CDR3 protein: CSAGTGNNEKLFF
CDR3 DNA: TGCAGCGCCGGGACAGGGAATAATGAAAAACTGTTTTTT

clone size: once
V gene: TRBV3-1/TRBV3-2
J gene: TRBJ1-1
D gene: TRBD1
CDR3 protein: CASSLGTGITEAFF
CDR3 DNA: TGTGCCAGCAGCTTAGGGACAGGGATCACTGAAGCTTTCTTT

clone size: few
V gene: TRBV11-2
J gene: TRBJ1-2
D gene: NA
CDR3 protein: CASSPVGRVNSYGYTF
CDR3 DNA: TGTGCCAGCAGCCCGGTGGGGCGGGTAAATAGCTATGGCTACACCTTC

clone size: NA
V gene: TRBV19
J gene: TRBJ1-1
D gene: NA
CDR3 protein: CASSATGYTEAFF
CDR3 DNA: TGTGCCAGTAGTGCCACAGGGTACACTGAAGCTTTCTTT

clone size: NA
V gene: TRBV9
J gene: TRBJ1-1
D gene: NA
CDR3 protein: CASSRSMNTEAFF
CDR3 DNA: TGTGCCAGCAGTCGTAGTATGAACACTGAAGCTTTCTTT

clone size: NA
V gene: TRBV3-1/TRBV3-2
J gene: TRBJ2-2
D gene: TRBD1
CDR3 protein: CASTRDSYPGQGHRGAVF
CDR3 DNA: TGTGCCAGCACCCGGGACTCTTATCCGGGACAGGGACACCGGGGAGCTGTTTTT